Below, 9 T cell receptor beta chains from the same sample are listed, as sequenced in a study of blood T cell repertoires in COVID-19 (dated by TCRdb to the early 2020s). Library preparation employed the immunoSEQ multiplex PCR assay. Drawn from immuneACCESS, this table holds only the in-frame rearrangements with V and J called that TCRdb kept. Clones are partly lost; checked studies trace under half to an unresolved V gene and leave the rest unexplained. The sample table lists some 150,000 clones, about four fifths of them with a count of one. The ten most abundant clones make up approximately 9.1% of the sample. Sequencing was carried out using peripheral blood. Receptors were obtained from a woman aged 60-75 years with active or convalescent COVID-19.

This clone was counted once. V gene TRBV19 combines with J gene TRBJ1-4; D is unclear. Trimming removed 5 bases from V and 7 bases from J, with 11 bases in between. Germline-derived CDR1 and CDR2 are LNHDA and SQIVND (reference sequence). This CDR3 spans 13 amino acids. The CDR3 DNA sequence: TGTGCCAGTAGTGCCGCCCGGGGTGAAAAACTGTTTTTT. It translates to CASSAARGEKLFF.

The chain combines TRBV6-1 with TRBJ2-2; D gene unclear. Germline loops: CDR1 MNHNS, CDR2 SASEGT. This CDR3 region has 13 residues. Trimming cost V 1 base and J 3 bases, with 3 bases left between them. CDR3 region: CASSEGDTGELFF. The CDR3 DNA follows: TGTGCCAGCAGTGAAGGAGACACCGGGGAGCTGTTTTTT.

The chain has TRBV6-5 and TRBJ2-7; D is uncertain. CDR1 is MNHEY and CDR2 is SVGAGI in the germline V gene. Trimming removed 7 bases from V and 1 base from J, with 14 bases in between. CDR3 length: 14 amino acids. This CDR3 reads CASTKERWSYEQYF. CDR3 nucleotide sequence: TGTGCCAGCACTAAGGAGAGGTGGTCCTACGAGCAGTACTTC.

CDR3 DNA: TGCGCCAGCAGTAAGCTGTCGGGGACAGATACGCAGTATTTT. Protein product: CASSKLSGTDTQYF. This chain links TRBV10-1 with TRBJ2-3; the D gene is possibly TRBD2 (5 bases). CDR1 and CDR2 from the germline V gene are WNHNN and SYGVQD (reference sequence). Trimming removed 5 bases from V and 3 bases from J, with 12 bases in between. The CDR3 length is 14 residues.

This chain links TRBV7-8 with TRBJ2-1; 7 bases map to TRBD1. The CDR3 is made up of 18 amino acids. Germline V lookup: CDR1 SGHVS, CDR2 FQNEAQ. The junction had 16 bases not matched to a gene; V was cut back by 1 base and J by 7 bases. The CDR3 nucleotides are TGTGCCAGCAGCTTAGGGGATACAAATAGGGGGCGTCGGAATGAGCAGTTCTTC. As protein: CASSLGDTNRGRRNEQFF.

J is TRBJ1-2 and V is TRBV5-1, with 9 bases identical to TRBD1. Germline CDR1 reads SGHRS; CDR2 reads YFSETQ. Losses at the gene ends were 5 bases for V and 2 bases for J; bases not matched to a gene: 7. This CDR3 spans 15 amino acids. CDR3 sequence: CASRPDDRGNYGYTF. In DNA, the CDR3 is TGCGCCAGCAGACCTGACGACAGGGGGAACTATGGCTACACCTTC.

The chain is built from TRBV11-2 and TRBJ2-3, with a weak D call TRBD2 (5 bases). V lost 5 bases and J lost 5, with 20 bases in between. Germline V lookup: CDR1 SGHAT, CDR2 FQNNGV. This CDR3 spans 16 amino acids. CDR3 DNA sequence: TGTGCCAGCAGCCCATCTAGTCGGGGTCTGGGAGATACGCAGTATTTT. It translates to CASSPSSRGLGDTQYF.

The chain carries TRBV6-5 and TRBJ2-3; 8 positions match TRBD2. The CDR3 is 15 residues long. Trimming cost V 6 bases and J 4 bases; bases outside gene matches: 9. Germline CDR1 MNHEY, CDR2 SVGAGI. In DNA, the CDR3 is TGTGCCAGCAGAAACGGACTAGCTCGGTCAGATACGCAGTATTTT. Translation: CASRNGLARSDTQYF.

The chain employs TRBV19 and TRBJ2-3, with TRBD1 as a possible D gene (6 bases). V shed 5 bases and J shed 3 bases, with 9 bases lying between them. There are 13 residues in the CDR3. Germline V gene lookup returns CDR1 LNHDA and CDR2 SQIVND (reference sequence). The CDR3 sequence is CASSLQGTDTQYF. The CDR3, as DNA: TGTGCCAGTAGTTTACAGGGAACAGATACGCAGTATTTT.